This TCR beta chain derives from a study of cytomegalovirus exposure and HLA in healthy donors. Findings and limits, study-wide: Despite most TCR sequences being rare, some public TCRs occurred in many donors. One variant, a missense change in DCLRE1C, was linked in a later analysis to TCR beta V- and J-gene trimming.

The CDR3 spans 15 residues. Germline-derived CDR1 and CDR2 are SGHRS and YFSETQ. The V gene lost 4 bases and the J gene lost 2 bases, with 10 bases spanning the gap. 13 Jbeta primers and 60 Vbeta primers were used for the PCR. This table comes from immunoSEQ multiplex PCR, and its TCRdb copy is limited to in-frame clones, with some not included. Seen here are over 150,000 clones, around three quarters observed once, and the top ten hold roughly 4.2%. As concerns this clone: Antigen: not known.

The source material was PBMCs. The V gene is TRBV5-1, the J gene TRBJ2-6, with a weak D call TRBD1 (6 bases). The sequence derives from a woman in her 40s in good health and CMV-seronegative. This chain's CDR3 is CASSVGTPGANVLTF. The DNA of the CDR3 is TGCGCCAGCAGCGTCGGGACACCTGGGGCCAACGTCCTGACTTTC.